Presented here are 8 T cell receptor beta chains from one specimen sequenced in a study of shared clonotypes between healthy human individuals. Assay: immunoSEQ multiplex PCR; the TCRdb copy retains only in-frame clones and omits some. The repertoire includes about 2.2 million clones, approximately 94% of them detected once, and 1.7% sits in the top ten. In the naive CD8 group, cells lacked CD45RO and were positively selected for CCR7, so terminally differentiated effector memory CD45RA+ cells were left out. Sequencing input: naive CD8+ T cells from PBMCs. The receptors come from a man between 18 and 35 years old in good health. Some clones in this sample may be carry-over from other donors' samples.

This clone was found once. This rearrangement joins TRBV5-6 to TRBJ2-7; D is possibly TRBD1 (7 bases). Germline CDR1 SGHDT, CDR2 YYEEEE. Trimming removed 2 bases from V and 5 bases from J, with 14 bases in between. This CDR3 contains 14 residues. CDR3: CASSLGAGGHEQYF. CDR3 coding DNA: TGTGCCAGCAGCTTAGGGGCAGGGGGGCACGAGCAGTACTTC.

This clone occurred once. The gene calls are TRBV28 and TRBJ2-3; TRBD2 agrees at 7 bases. The V and J ends lost 10 bases and 3 bases, in that order; junction bases with no gene match: 13. The CDR3 has 15 amino acids. Germline values: CDR1 MDHEN, CDR2 SYDVKM. The DNA of the CDR3 is TGTGCCACCCAGACGGGATTGGGGGGGACAGATACGCAGTATTTT. It is translated as CATQTGLGGTDTQYF.

The rearrangement links TRBV6-5 to TRBJ2-2; tentative D call: TRBD2 (5 bases). V gave up 6 bases and J gave up 3 bases, with 14 bases separating them. Germline V lookup: CDR1 MNHEY, CDR2 SVGAGI. This CDR3 is 15 amino acids long. The CDR3 reads CASSPSRGYTGELFF. In nucleotides, the CDR3 is TGTGCCAGCAGCCCCAGCCGGGGATACACCGGGGAGCTGTTTTTT.

The V gene is TRBV7-9, the J gene TRBJ2-7; no clear D gene. From germline, CDR1 is SEHNR and CDR2 FQNEAQ (reference sequence). CDR3 size: 14 residues. V gave up 5 bases and J gave up 5 bases, with 16 bases separating them. The CDR3 nucleotides read TGTGCCAGCAGCCGGATAAACTTCGACAACGAGCAGTACTTC. Translated: CASSRINFDNEQYF.

This chain joins TRBV4-1 and TRBJ1-4; D is undetermined. CDR1 and CDR2 from the germline V gene are MGHRA and YSYEKL. The CDR3 spans 14 residues. V was cut by 4 bases and J by 6 bases, with 12 bases left in between. The CDR3 loop is CASSPGGEDEKLFF. Here the CDR3 DNA reads TGCGCCAGCAGCCCGGGCGGGGAGGATGAAAAACTGTTTTTT.

This chain links TRBV9 with TRBJ2-1, with 11 bases fitting TRBD2. The CDR3 has 13 residues. V shed 3 bases and J 9 bases; nucleotides not matched to a gene: 2. CDR1 is SGDLS, CDR2 YYNGEE, per germline. CDR3 protein: CASSGGLAAEQFF. In DNA, the CDR3 is TGTGCCAGCAGCGGGGGACTAGCGGCTGAGCAGTTCTTC.

V and J are TRBV28 and TRBJ2-3, with TRBD2 as a possible D gene (5 bases). This CDR3 comprises 16 residues. The V end was cut by 4 bases, the J end by 6 bases, with 20 bases between. Germline CDR1 reads MDHEN; CDR2 reads SYDVKM. This CDR3 reads CASSSPIRKREDTQYF. CDR3 in DNA: TGTGCCAGCAGTTCACCGATACGCAAAAGGGAGGATACGCAGTATTTT.

This chain links TRBV13 with TRBJ2-1; 8 bases match TRBD2. J lost 6 bases, V lost 1 base, and 5 bases had no gene match. Germline V gene lookup returns CDR1 PRHDT and CDR2 FYEKMQ (reference sequence). This CDR3 contains 15 residues. DNA of the CDR3: TGTGCCAGCAGCTTAGCCACTAGCGGCACCAATGAGCAGTTCTTC. Translated, it gives CASSLATSGTNEQFF.